This T cell receptor (beta chain) came from a study of T cell repertoires in cytomegalovirus infection. Study-wide context: It was recently identified HLA-C-restricted and well-studied HLA-B-restricted CMV epitopes that the study used. Through public TCR beta signatures, both CMV infection and matching HLA type were indicated.

CDR1 is SGHAT and CDR2 is FQDESV in the germline V gene (reference sequence). There are 15 residues in the CDR3. The V end lost 4 bases, the J end lost 8 bases, and 20 bases lay between the germline ends. MiXCR, applied by TCRdb to the reads, yields one record per CDR3 protein. The profile shows about 890,000 distinct CDR3 sequences, about 33% of them singletons. On this clonotype itself: Its antigen is not known.

Whole-study results and caveats: What dominated the ex vivo response were HLA-C-restricted CMV-specific TCR beta clonotypes. Summed frequency of public TCR beta families distinguished CMV carriers with the relevant HLA.

This chain joins TRBV11-1 and TRBJ1-2; D may be TRBD1 (6 bases). Sequencing was performed on cultured CD8+ T cells from PBMCs, taken from culture after CMV antigen stimulation. The source of this sequence is a human donor in good health (CMV status not recorded). Some clones in this sample may be carry-over from other donors' samples. Here the CDR3 reads CASSYTGTPSTGYTF. The CDR3 DNA reads as TGTGCCAGCAGCTACACCGGGACACCTTCTACAGGCTACACCTTC.